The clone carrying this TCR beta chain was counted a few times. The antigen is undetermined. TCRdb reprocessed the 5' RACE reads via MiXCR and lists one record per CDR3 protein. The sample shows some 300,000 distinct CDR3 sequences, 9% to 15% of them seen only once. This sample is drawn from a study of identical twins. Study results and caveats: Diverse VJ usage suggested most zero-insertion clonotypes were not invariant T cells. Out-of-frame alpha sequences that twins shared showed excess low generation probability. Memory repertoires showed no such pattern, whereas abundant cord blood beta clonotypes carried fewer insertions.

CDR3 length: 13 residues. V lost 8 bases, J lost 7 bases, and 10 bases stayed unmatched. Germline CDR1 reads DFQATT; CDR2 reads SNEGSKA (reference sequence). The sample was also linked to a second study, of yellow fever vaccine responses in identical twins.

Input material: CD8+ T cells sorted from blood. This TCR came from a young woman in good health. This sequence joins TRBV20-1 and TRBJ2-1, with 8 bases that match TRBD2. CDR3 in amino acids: CSSGGAGINEQFF. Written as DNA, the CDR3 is TGCAGTTCCGGGGGGGCCGGGATAAATGAGCAGTTCTTC.